This TCR beta chain originates from a study of shared clonotypes between healthy human individuals. V dropped 2 bases and J dropped 6 bases, with 14 bases sitting between them. Germline CDR1 LNHDA, CDR2 SQIVND (reference sequence). The CDR3 consists of 15 residues. Clones were read by immunoSEQ multiplex PCR, and TCRdb kept only the in-frame ones, dropping some. The data contain approximately 640,000 clones, about two thirds of them singletons. Sequenced: memory CD4+ T cells sorted from blood. Subset described: CD45RA-negative fraction. This chain connects TRBV19 to TRBJ1-5, with D tentatively TRBD1 (5 bases). The clonotype was recovered from a woman between 25 and 40 years old in good health. In DNA, the CDR3 is TGTGCCAGTAGTATACGGGACCAAAGAGGTCAGCCCCAGCATTTT. This encodes CASSIRDQRGQPQHF.